Each of the 19 T cell receptor beta chains below was sequenced from the same sample in a study of identical twins. MiXCR, run by TCRdb on the 5' RACE reads, gives a single entry per CDR3 protein. This sample has 500,000 or so distinct CDR3 sequences; 14% occur once, and the top ten carry about 0.52%. Separately, the same data were catalogued under a study of yellow fever vaccine responses in identical twins.

Sequences were obtained from CD4+ T cells sorted from blood. These receptors originate from a young woman in good health.

The CDR3 sequence: CASRPDLEEKLFF. In DNA, the CDR3 is TGTGCCAGCAGACCGGACCTGGAAGAAAAACTGTTTTTT. The chain joins TRBV12-3 or TRBV12-4 to TRBJ1-4; D gene unclear. V gave up 6 bases and J gave up 8 bases, with 13 bases separating them. This CDR3 has 13 amino acids.

The chain has TRBV7-9 and TRBJ2-1, with D maybe TRBD2 (6 bases). The V gene lost 1 base and the J gene lost 5 bases, with 9 bases spanning the gap. CDR1 is SEHNR, CDR2 FQNEAQ, per germline (reference sequence). The CDR3 covers 14 residues. CDR3 sequence: CASSLGWRDNEQFF. CDR3 nucleotide sequence: TGTGCCAGCAGCTTAGGTTGGAGGGACAATGAGCAGTTCTTC.

In this sample, this clonotype turned up a few times. This chain connects TRBV6-1 to TRBJ1-5; weak D call: TRBD1 (5 bases). The V gene lost 6 bases and the J gene lost 0 bases, with 9 bases spanning the gap. This CDR3 spans 14 amino acids. Per the germline V gene, CDR1 is MNHNS and CDR2 is SASEGT. Written as DNA, the CDR3 is TGTGCCAGCAGCACGACAGTTAGCAATCAGCCCCAGCATTTT. Its protein is CASSTTVSNQPQHF.

V gene TRBV5-6 combines with J gene TRBJ1-2; D remains unclear. The CDR3 has 14 amino acids. V lost 0 bases and J 4 bases, leaving 10 bases between the germline ends. CDR1 and CDR2 (germline): SGHDT, YYEEEE. The CDR3 bases are TGTGCCAGCAGCTTGGGTTCGAATTTCTATGGCTACACCTTC. It yields the protein CASSLGSNFYGYTF.

This clonotype turned up a few times. The chain joins TRBV7-9 to TRBJ1-5; TRBD1 agrees at 7 bases. This CDR3 contains 13 residues. V lost 5 bases to trimming and J lost 5 bases; unmatched junction nucleotides: 3. Looked up from germline, CDR1 is SEHNR and CDR2 is FQNEAQ (reference sequence). CDR3 loop: CASSDTGDQPQHF. The CDR3 region has the DNA TGTGCCAGCAGCGATACAGGGGATCAGCCCCAGCATTTT.

Many counts were recorded for this clonotype. The chain is built from TRBV6-2 or TRBV6-3 and TRBJ2-1; 8 nucleotides align to TRBD1. CDR3 length equals 16 residues. With V trimmed by 6 bases and J by 6 bases, 13 bases remained unmatched. Per the germline V gene, CDR1 is MNHEY and CDR2 is SVGEGT. The CDR3 loop reads CASRVPTGTGANEQFF. Written as DNA, the CDR3 is TGTGCCAGCAGAGTACCTACCGGGACAGGAGCCAATGAGCAGTTCTTC.

The J gene is TRBJ2-1, the V gene TRBV27; perhaps D is TRBD1 or TRBD2 (5 bases each). From germline, CDR1 is MNHEY and CDR2 SMNVEV (reference sequence). The CDR3 spans 15 residues. V was clipped by 7 bases and J by 0 bases, with 13 bases between them. The CDR3 DNA is TGTGCCAGCAATTCCCGGGGCTACTCCTACAATGAGCAGTTCTTC. It yields the protein CASNSRGYSYNEQFF.

In this sample, this clonotype turned up a few times. This chain links TRBV28 with TRBJ1-1, with a possible D match to TRBD1 (5 bases). The germline V gene encodes CDR1 MDHEN and CDR2 SYDVKM. The V end lost 6 bases, the J end lost 7 bases, and 12 bases lay between the germline ends. This CDR3 has 12 residues. CDR3 loop: CASRRPQGEAFF. CDR3 nucleotides: TGTGCCAGCAGACGACCGCAGGGTGAAGCTTTCTTT.

The V gene is TRBV3-1, the J gene TRBJ2-5, with D uncertain. CDR1 and CDR2 from the germline V gene are LGHDT and YNNKEL (reference sequence). The CDR3 runs to 12 residues. Trimming left V 1 base short and J 7 bases short, with 7 bases between. CDR3 sequence: CASSQAQRTQYF. The CDR3 DNA is TGTGCCAGCAGCCAAGCTCAAAGGACCCAGTACTTC.

The gene calls are TRBV20-1 and TRBJ2-3, with 9 bases aligning to TRBD2. The CDR3 consists of 15 residues. Germline V lookup: CDR1 DFQATT, CDR2 SNEGSKA (reference sequence). J was trimmed by 5 bases and V by 3 bases; bases with no gene match: 9. This chain's CDR3 is CSARVRRGGLDTQYF. The CDR3 bases are TGCAGTGCTAGGGTTAGGCGGGGGGGCTTAGATACGCAGTATTTT.

V and J are TRBV6-5 and TRBJ1-1; D not certain. The CDR3 is 15 residues long. Per germline, CDR1 MNHEY and CDR2 SVGAGI. The V end lost 2 bases, the J end lost 0 bases, and 10 bases lay between the germline ends. The CDR3 region is CASSYGRNMNTEAFF. The CDR3 region has the DNA TGTGCCAGCAGTTACGGCAGAAACATGAACACTGAAGCTTTCTTT.

The rearrangement joins TRBV7-2 to TRBJ2-1; TRBD2 matches 12 bases. In germline, CDR1 is SGHTA, CDR2 FQGNSA. The CDR3 contains 15 residues. Trimming took 4 bases from V and 7 from J; bases not matched to a gene: 5. The CDR3 bases are TGTGCCAGCAGCTATGGACTAGCGGGATGGAATGAGCAGTTCTTC. This translates into CASSYGLAGWNEQFF.

The CDR3 protein is CASSQEGLAGRKTQYF. The DNA for the CDR3 is TGTGCCAGCAGCCAAGAGGGACTAGCGGGGAGGAAGACCCAGTACTTC. The rearrangement uses TRBV3-1 and TRBJ2-5; 13 positions match TRBD2. The CDR3 is 16 residues long. The V and J ends lost 0 bases and 6 bases, in that order; junction bases with no gene match: 4. The germline CDR1 and CDR2 sequences are LGHDT and YNNKEL (reference sequence).

This clonotype has more than one count but fewer than ten. V usage is TRBV25-1 and J usage is TRBJ2-2, with D maybe TRBD2 (6 bases). CDR1 MGHDK and CDR2 SYGVNS come from the germline V gene. The CDR3 totals 15 residues. V shed 3 bases and J shed 3 bases, with 11 bases lying between them. The CDR3: CASSDPTRYTGELFF. For the CDR3, the DNA is TGTGCCAGCAGTGACCCGACTAGGTACACCGGGGAGCTGTTTTTT.

This clonotype was picked up a small number of times. The V call is TRBV20-1, the J call TRBJ2-1; 9 bases agree with TRBD2. This CDR3 spans 18 amino acids. Trimming took 1 base from V and 0 from J; bases not matched to a gene: 10. Looked up from germline, CDR1 is DFQATT and CDR2 is SNEGSKA (reference sequence). The CDR3 region has the DNA TGCAGTGCTAGAGTTTTTACTAGCGGGCAGAGCTCCTACAATGAGCAGTTCTTC. Translated, it gives CSARVFTSGQSSYNEQFF.

In this sample, this clonotype turned up many times. V is TRBV5-6 and J is TRBJ2-1; no reliable D call. The germline V and J ends were trimmed by 6 bases and 0 bases, with 16 bases remaining between them. This CDR3 is 16 amino acids long. Germline CDR1 is SGHDT and CDR2 is YYEEEE. The CDR3 loop is CASTPVLATSYNEQFF. For the CDR3, the DNA is TGTGCCAGCACACCCGTACTTGCGACCTCCTACAATGAGCAGTTCTTC. Variable domain in full (rest from reference TRBV5-6 and TRBJ2-1): DAGVTQSPTHLIKTRGQQVTLRCSPKSGHDTVSWYQQALGQGPQFIFQYYEEEERQRGNFPDRFSGHQFPNYSSELNVNALLLGDSALYLCASTPVLATSYNEQFFGPGTRLTVL.

This clonotype has at least ten counts. The rearrangement uses TRBV28 and TRBJ2-1, with TRBD2 matching 10 bases. The CDR3 is made up of 16 amino acids. The J segment lost 5 bases and the V segment lost 8 bases, leaving 12 bases of the junction unmatched. Germline CDR1 is MDHEN and CDR2 is SYDVKM. DNA of the CDR3: TGTGCCAGCTCATTATTGACTAGCGGGCCAGACAATGAGCAGTTCTTC. Translating it yields CASSLLTSGPDNEQFF.

This clonotype was counted a few times. V and J are TRBV7-2 and TRBJ2-7; D tentatively fits TRBD1 or TRBD2 (5 bases each). The germline gives CDR1 SGHTA, CDR2 FQGNSA. The ends were cut back, 0 bases at V and 9 bases at J, with 15 bases in the middle. The CDR3 is 14 residues long. The CDR3 loop reads CASSLAFLDGGQYF. CDR3 in DNA: TGTGCCAGCAGCTTAGCTTTTCTAGATGGGGGGCAGTACTTC.

This clonotype was counted between two and nine times. The junction does not match germline at one end; this may be a read error. The gene calls are TRBV6-5 and TRBJ2-7; D is unresolved. Per germline, CDR1 MNHEY and CDR2 SVGAGI. The CDR3 covers 13 residues. The CDR3 here is CASSYSSDYEQYF. As DNA, the CDR3 is TGTGCCAGTAGTTACTCGTCGGACTACGAGCAGTACTTC.